Listed here is a single T cell receptor beta chain. Sequenced by immunoSEQ multiplex PCR; TCRdb stores in-frame clones only, minus some. The sample includes roughly 110,000 clones, more than 85% of them seen just once. The record originates from a study of PD-L1 blockade in urothelial cancer. Overall study context: Treatment start was followed by blood analysis at 3 weeks (second dose) and again at 6 weeks.

The time point denotes: peripheral blood 6 weeks after treatment start. Patients presented with locally advanced or metastatic urothelial carcinoma. Each individual provided 1 to 8 samples (taken pretreatment and on-treatment). The V end was cut by 0 bases, the J end by 3 bases, with 9 bases between. CDR3 length: 14 amino acids. Germline V CDR1 and CDR2: SGHTA, FQGNSA. The chain recombines TRBV7-2 with TRBJ2-7, with a possible D match to TRBD1 (6 bases). Specimen: PBMCs, collected around atezolizumab (anti-PD-L1) treatment. The clonotype was recovered from a man aged 60 to 69 with urothelial cancer. CDR3 amino acids: CASSLARDNYEQYF. In nucleotides, the CDR3 is TGTGCCAGCAGCTTAGCCCGGGACAACTACGAGCAGTACTTC.